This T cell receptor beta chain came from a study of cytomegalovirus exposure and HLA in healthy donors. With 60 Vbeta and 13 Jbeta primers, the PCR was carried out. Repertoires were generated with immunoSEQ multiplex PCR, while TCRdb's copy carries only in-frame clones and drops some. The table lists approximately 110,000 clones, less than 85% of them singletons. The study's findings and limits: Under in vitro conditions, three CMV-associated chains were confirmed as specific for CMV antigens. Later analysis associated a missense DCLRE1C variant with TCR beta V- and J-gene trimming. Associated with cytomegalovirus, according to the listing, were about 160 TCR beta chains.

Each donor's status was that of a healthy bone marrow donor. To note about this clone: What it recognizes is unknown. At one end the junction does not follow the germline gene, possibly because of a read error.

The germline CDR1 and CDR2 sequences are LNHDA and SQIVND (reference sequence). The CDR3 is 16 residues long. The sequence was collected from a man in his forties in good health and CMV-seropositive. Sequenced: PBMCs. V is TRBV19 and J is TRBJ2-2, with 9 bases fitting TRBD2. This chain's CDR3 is CASSIGLAGNTGELFF. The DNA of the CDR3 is TGTGCCAGTAGTATAGGTCTAGCGGGGAACACCGGGGAACTGTTTTTT.